These 20 T cell receptor beta chains originate from one sample sequenced in a study of blood T cell repertoires in COVID-19. Sequencing used immunoSEQ multiplex PCR; TCRdb keeps in-frame clones, though not all of them. The top ten clones hold more than 8.5% of a sample with 250,000 to 350,000 clones, roughly 89% of them seen once. Input material: PBMCs or T cells enriched from blood (not recorded which). The receptors here all came from a woman aged 18-29 years who had recovered from COVID-19.

The sample holds one count of this clone. The chain couples TRBV6-5 to TRBJ2-3; D may be TRBD1 (5 bases). Germline CDR1 is MNHEY and CDR2 is SVGAGI. CDR3 length equals 14 residues. V was shortened by 10 bases and J by 0 bases, with 14 bases between the two germline ends. Here the CDR3 reads CATQDSFSTDTQYF. The CDR3 DNA follows: TGTGCCACCCAAGACAGCTTTAGCACAGATACGCAGTATTTT.

A note on this clone: The same CDR3 also results from other DNA sequences found in this sample. The chain recombines TRBV7-9 with TRBJ1-1; D gene ambiguous. The V and J ends lost 1 base and 4 bases respectively, with 4 bases between them. In germline, CDR1 is SEHNR, CDR2 FQNEAQ (reference sequence). The CDR3 has 12 residues. The CDR3 here is CASSLVSTEAFF. The CDR3 DNA is TGTGCCAGCAGCTTAGTCTCCACTGAAGCTTTCTTT.

The CDR3 protein is CASTSVASGGHTEAFF. CDR3 DNA sequence: TGTGCCAGCACATCCGTGGCGTCGGGTGGTCACACTGAAGCTTTCTTT. The rearrangement links TRBV27 to TRBJ1-1; D call uncertain. Trimming left V 7 bases short and J 3 bases short, with 21 bases between. Germline values: CDR1 MNHEY, CDR2 SMNVEV (reference sequence). This CDR3 is built from 16 residues.

The chain couples TRBV19 to TRBJ2-7; the match to TRBD2 covers 11 bases. Germline V lookup: CDR1 LNHDA, CDR2 SQIVND (reference sequence). This CDR3 is built from 15 residues. Unmatched junction bases numbered 4, after V lost 3 bases and J lost 3 bases. The chain's CDR3 is CASSISGGELYEQYF. In DNA form, the CDR3 reads TGTGCCAGTAGTATTAGCGGGGGGGAACTCTACGAGCAGTACTTC.

This chain uses TRBV4-3 with TRBJ1-1; D remains unclear. The CDR3 consists of 14 residues. The V gene lost 1 base and the J gene lost 6 bases, with 12 bases spanning the gap. In germline, CDR1 is LGHNA, CDR2 YSLEER. CDR3 amino acids: CASSQVGGLAEAFF. CDR3 in DNA: TGCGCCAGCAGCCAAGTGGGAGGACTCGCTGAAGCTTTCTTT.

The rearrangement links TRBV2 to TRBJ2-2; the match to TRBD1 covers 10 bases. The germline V gene encodes CDR1 SNHLY and CDR2 FYNNEI. Trimming took 4 bases from V and 6 from J; bases not matched to a gene: 11. The CDR3 spans 17 residues. CDR3 protein: CASSGRYRDRGPGELFF. In DNA form, the CDR3 reads TGTGCCAGCAGTGGACGGTACCGGGACAGGGGCCCCGGGGAGCTGTTTTTT.

This clone was recorded many times. The chain uses TRBV18 and TRBJ2-7; 9 bases are a match to TRBD1. Trimming cost V 3 bases and J 4 bases; bases outside gene matches: 7. This CDR3 spans 15 amino acids. Germline CDR1 reads KGHSH; CDR2 reads LQKENI. CDR3 in amino acids: CASSPTDRGGYEQYF. The CDR3 DNA follows: TGTGCCAGCTCACCCACGGACAGGGGCGGGTACGAGCAGTACTTC.

The J gene is TRBJ1-5, the V gene TRBV19; 7 bases match TRBD1. Losses at the gene ends were 6 bases for V and 5 bases for J; bases not matched to a gene: 10. The CDR3 covers 15 residues. Looked up from germline, CDR1 is LNHDA and CDR2 is SQIVND (reference sequence). CDR3 protein: CASSRIRTGYQPQHF. The CDR3 nucleotides are TGTGCCAGTAGCCGAATTAGGACAGGTTATCAGCCCCAGCATTTT. The variable domain in full, with the rest retrieved from reference TRBV19 and TRBJ1-5, is DGGITQSPKYLFRKEGQNVTLSCEQNLNHDAMYWYRQDPGQGLRLIYYSQIVNDFQKGDIAEGYSVSREKKESFPLTVTSAQKNPTAFYLCASSRIRTGYQPQHFGDGTRLSIL.

The V call is TRBV28, the J call TRBJ2-7, with D tentatively TRBD2 (5 bases). This CDR3 is 12 amino acids long. The V and J ends lost 3 bases and 6 bases respectively, with 9 bases between them. Germline V gene data show CDR1 as MDHEN and CDR2 as SYDVKM. The CDR3 region has the DNA TGTGCCAGCAGTTTGGGAGAGAGCGAGCAGTACTTC. Amino acids: CASSLGESEQYF.

The chain joins TRBV30 to TRBJ1-6; weak D call: TRBD1 (6 bases). V lost 0 bases and J lost 0, with 15 bases in between. The CDR3 spans 18 residues. Germline CDR1 and CDR2: GTSNPN and SVGIG (reference sequence). The CDR3 loop reads CAWSVRGQGSSYNSPLHF. In DNA, the CDR3 is TGTGCCTGGAGTGTAAGGGGACAAGGAAGCTCCTATAATTCACCCCTCCACTTT.

With respect to this clone: An end of the junction does not agree with germline; a read error may underlie this. DNA for the CDR3: TGTGCCAGCAGCCAGACAGGTCAAGGAACCACCATATATTTT. This encodes CASSQTGQGTTIYF. The chain employs TRBV3-1 (or the pseudogene TRBV3-2) and TRBJ1-3; the D gene is possibly TRBD1 (6 bases). In germline, CDR1 is LGHDT, CDR2 YNNKEL (reference sequence). CDR3 size: 14 residues.

This chain connects TRBV24-1 to TRBJ2-7; TRBD1 is a possible D gene (6 bases). V lost 4 bases and J lost 0, with 21 bases in between. The CDR3 length is 18 residues. Germline lookup yields CDR1 KGHDR and CDR2 SFDVKD. The CDR3 is CATSDLGQNFSSSYEQYF. The CDR3 DNA follows: TGTGCCACCAGTGACCTCGGACAGAACTTTTCGAGCTCCTACGAGCAGTACTTC.

The CDR3 here is CASTDGGWTDTQYF. In DNA, the CDR3 is TGTGCCAGCACCGACGGCGGATGGACAGATACGCAGTATTTT. The rearrangement joins TRBV7-2 to TRBJ2-3; D is ambiguous. CDR3 length: 14 residues. Germline assignment: CDR1 SGHTA and CDR2 FQGNSA. V was clipped by 7 bases and J by 3 bases, with 14 bases between them.

The chain couples TRBV15 to TRBJ1-3; the D is unclear. The length of the CDR3 is 16 residues. Germline CDR1 and CDR2: LNHNV and YYDKDF (reference sequence). V was cut by 3 bases and J by 0 bases, with 12 bases left in between. CDR3 sequence reads: CATSRRHFTSGNTIYF. In DNA form, the CDR3 reads TGTGCCACCAGCAGGAGACACTTTACCTCTGGAAACACCATATATTTT.

The chain links TRBV28 to TRBJ1-2, with no clear D. The CDR3 runs to 10 residues. V lost 10 bases and J lost 2, with 5 bases in between. CDR1 and CDR2 (germline): MDHEN, SYDVKM. This CDR3 is CATANYGYTF. Here the CDR3 DNA reads TGTGCCACCGCGAACTATGGCTACACCTTC.

CDR3 region: CASTLRGLLNYGYTF. DNA of the CDR3: TGTGCCAGCACCTTGAGGGGACTTCTTAACTATGGCTACACCTTC. This chain joins TRBV28 and TRBJ1-2, with a possible D match to TRBD1 (5 bases). The CDR3 loop spans 15 amino acids. The germline V gene encodes CDR1 MDHEN and CDR2 SYDVKM. V was shortened by 7 bases and J by 1 base, with 16 bases between the two germline ends.

The chain combines TRBV27 with TRBJ2-7; no firm D call. The CDR3 extends over 13 amino acids. CDR1 MNHEY and CDR2 SMNVEV come from the germline V gene (reference sequence). The ends were cut back, 1 base at V and 5 bases at J, with 9 bases in the middle. The DNA for the CDR3 is TGTGCCAGCAGTTTATGGTCGGTGGACGAGCAGTACTTC. As protein: CASSLWSVDEQYF.

The chain's CDR3 is CASSIPLGQRNQPQHF. In DNA form, the CDR3 reads TGTGCCAGTAGTATACCGCTTGGACAGCGCAATCAGCCCCAGCATTTT. The V gene is TRBV19, the J gene TRBJ1-5, with D perhaps TRBD1 (6 bases). The germline CDR1 and CDR2 sequences are LNHDA and SQIVND (reference sequence). Trimming left V 2 bases short and J 2 bases short, with 13 bases between. The CDR3 has 16 residues.

This chain uses TRBV21-1 with TRBJ1-2; TRBD1 reflects the table's D call only, with no check against the DNA. TRBV21-1 is deemed a pseudogene. The CDR3 contains 17 residues. CDR3 in amino acids: CASSKGGGDTRSGGYTF. The CDR3 DNA reads as TGTGCCAGCAGCAAAGGAGGGGGTGATACAAGGTCGGGTGGCTACACCTTC.

The V gene is TRBV14, the J gene TRBJ2-5; 7 bases fit TRBD1. The CDR3 runs to 18 residues. The germline V gene has CDR1 SGHDN and CDR2 FVKESK. V lost 4 bases and J lost 2; bases outside the gene matches: 16. The chain's CDR3 is CASSRDSLENTLQETQYF. CDR3 bases: TGTGCCAGCAGCCGGGACAGCCTTGAAAACACTCTGCAAGAGACCCAGTACTTC. Together with reference TRBV14 and TRBJ2-5, the CDR3 gives the full variable domain: EAGVTQFPSHSVIEKGQTVTLRCDPISGHDNLYWYRRVMGKEIKFLLHFVKESKQDESGMPNNRFLAERTGGTYSTLKVQPAELEDSGVYFCASSRDSLENTLQETQYFGPGTRLLVL.